The 16 T cell receptor beta chains presented below share a single source sample, sequenced in a study of CD8 T cells in Susac syndrome. 0.5 to 1 ug RNA was reverse transcribed with random hexamers. One entry per CDR3 protein results from TCRdb running MiXCR on the immunoSEQ multiplex PCR reads. Of some 400,000 distinct CDR3 sequences detected, 75% to 90% appear once; the ten largest clones hold around 0.12%. Input material: CD8+ T cells from PBMCs. The receptor source for this set is a human donor with multiple sclerosis.

The genes are TRBV7-9 and TRBJ2-1; 9 bases map to TRBD1. This CDR3 contains 18 residues. CDR1 SEHNR and CDR2 FQNEAQ come from the germline V gene (reference sequence). Trimming cost V 2 bases and J 5 bases; bases outside gene matches: 13. CDR3 amino acids: CASSLRPFGDRENNEQFF. The CDR3 nucleotides are TGTGCCAGCAGCTTAAGGCCGTTTGGGGACAGGGAGAACAATGAGCAGTTCTTC. Full variable domain (outside the CDR3, taken from reference TRBV7-9 and TRBJ2-1): DTGVSQNPRHKITKRGQNVTFRCDPISEHNRLYWYRQTLGQGPEFLTYFQNEAQLEKSRLLSDRFSAERPKGSFSTLEIQRTEQGDSAMYLCASSLRPFGDRENNEQFFGPGTRLTVL.

The J gene is TRBJ2-6, the V gene TRBV14, with D possibly matching TRBD1 (7 bases). The CDR3 runs 16 residues. The germline V gene encodes CDR1 SGHDN and CDR2 FVKESK. Trimming removed 5 bases at V and 2 bases at J, with 13 bases between. Here the CDR3 reads CASSTEGATGANVLTF. DNA of the CDR3: TGTGCCAGCAGCACGGAGGGGGCTACTGGGGCCAACGTCCTGACTTTC.

The V call is TRBV5-6, the J call TRBJ1-5; TRBD1 is a possible D gene (5 bases). Deletions cut 4 bases from V and 6 bases from J, with 20 bases between. Germline CDR1 SGHDT, CDR2 YYEEEE. This CDR3 is built from 16 residues. In DNA form, the CDR3 reads TGTGCCAGCAGCGTGACCGGGATGGCAGGGTTTCAGCCCCAGCATTTT. Protein product: CASSVTGMAGFQPQHF. Variable domain in full (rest from reference TRBV5-6 and TRBJ1-5): DAGVTQSPTHLIKTRGQQVTLRCSPKSGHDTVSWYQQALGQGPQFIFQYYEEEERQRGNFPDRFSGHQFPNYSSELNVNALLLGDSALYLCASSVTGMAGFQPQHFGDGTRLSIL.

The chain has TRBV7-8 and TRBJ1-1; no clear D gene. With 5 bases removed from V and 7 bases from J, the gap between germline ends came to 11 bases. The germline CDR1 and CDR2 sequences are SGHVS and FQNEAQ. The length of the CDR3 is 12 residues. The CDR3 is CASSPTVVEAFF. The CDR3 DNA is TGTGCCAGCAGCCCAACGGTGGTTGAAGCTTTCTTT. Variable domain in full (rest from reference TRBV7-8 and TRBJ1-1): GAGVSQSPRYKVAKRGQDVALRCDPISGHVSLFWYQQALGQGPEFLTYFQNEAQLDKSGLPSDRFFAERPEGSVSTLKIQRTQQEDSAVYLCASSPTVVEAFFGQGTRLTVV.

As concerns this clonotype: A junction boundary mismatches the germline segment, possibly from a read error. The chain joins TRBV5-5 to TRBJ1-6; perhaps TRBD1 as D (6 bases). Germline CDR1 SGHKS, CDR2 YYEKEE (reference sequence). The CDR3 runs to 15 residues. This CDR3 is CASSFSGTYSSPLHF. The CDR3 region has the DNA TGTGCCAGCAGCTTCTCCGGGACATATAGTTCACCCCTCCACTTT.

The V and J genes are TRBV28 and TRBJ1-2; D is perhaps TRBD1 (6 bases). CDR1 and CDR2 (germline): MDHEN, SYDVKM. V lost 10 bases, J lost 2 bases, and 17 bases lay in between. CDR3 length equals 14 residues. CDR3 nucleotide sequence: TGTGCCACAGAAGCCCAAGGGGGGAACTATGGCTACACCTTC. Its protein product is CATEAQGGNYGYTF.

The chain carries TRBV27 and TRBJ1-1; 7 positions match TRBD1. The CDR3 loop spans 12 amino acids. Germline loops: CDR1 MNHEY, CDR2 SMNVEV (reference sequence). J gave up 7 bases and V 6 bases, and 5 bases lay outside the gene matches. This CDR3 reads CASSRQGIEAFF. The CDR3 DNA sequence: TGTGCCAGCAGCCGACAGGGAATTGAAGCTTTCTTT.

V usage is TRBV27 and J usage is TRBJ1-2, with D hard to call. The CDR3 has 15 residues. Germline CDR1 MNHEY, CDR2 SMNVEV (reference sequence). V was clipped by 4 bases and J by 4 bases, with 16 bases between them. DNA of the CDR3: TGTGCCAGCAGTTCGAGACCACCACCGAGCTATGGCTACACCTTC. It translates to CASSSRPPPSYGYTF.

This sequence joins TRBV7-8 and TRBJ1-2; D perhaps matches TRBD1 (5 bases). The V end was cut by 3 bases, the J end by 6 bases, with 17 bases between. The V gene's germline CDR1 is SGHVS and CDR2 FQNEAQ. CDR3 length: 15 residues. CDR3 bases: TGTGCCAGCAGCTTGACAGCCGGGACGGTAGATGGCTACACCTTC. It yields the protein CASSLTAGTVDGYTF.

The count of this clonotype is one. This chain connects TRBV20-1 to TRBJ1-1; a weak D match, TRBD1 (5 bases). Trimming took off 1 base at V and 3 bases at J, with 12 bases between the two ends. Germline-derived CDR1 and CDR2 are DFQATT and SNEGSKA (reference sequence). The CDR3 length is 14 residues. This chain's CDR3 is CSARVGGKDTEAFF. The CDR3 DNA is TGCAGTGCTAGAGTTGGGGGGAAAGACACTGAAGCTTTCTTT.

The CDR3: CAWSGDLSTDTQYF. CDR3 DNA: TGTGCCTGGAGTGGAGATCTTAGCACAGATACGCAGTATTTT. This chain links TRBV30 with TRBJ2-3; D unresolved. Per the germline V gene, CDR1 is GTSNPN and CDR2 is SVGIG (reference sequence). The CDR3 contains 14 residues. Trimming removed 1 base from V and 0 bases from J, with 8 bases in between. Drawing the rest from reference TRBV30 and TRBJ2-3, the complete variable domain is SQTIHQWPATLVQPVGSPLSLECTVEGTSNPNLYWYRQAAGRGLQLLFYSVGIGQISSEVPQNLSASRPQDRQFILSSKKLLLSDSGFYLCAWSGDLSTDTQYFGPGTRLTVL.

This clonotype was observed once. The V and J genes are TRBV30 and TRBJ2-1, with 10 nucleotides matching TRBD2. The CDR3 loop spans 13 amino acids. V lost 4 bases to trimming and J lost 9 bases; unmatched junction nucleotides: 6. Germline CDR1 and CDR2: GTSNPN and SVGIG (reference sequence). CDR3 sequence: CAWKLAGASEQFF. The CDR3 DNA is TGTGCCTGGAAGCTAGCGGGAGCCAGTGAGCAGTTCTTC. The full variable domain, completed using reference TRBV30 and TRBJ2-1, is SQTIHQWPATLVQPVGSPLSLECTVEGTSNPNLYWYRQAAGRGLQLLFYSVGIGQISSEVPQNLSASRPQDRQFILSSKKLLLSDSGFYLCAWKLAGASEQFFGPGTRLTVL.

This clonotype has a single count. V gene TRBV7-6 combines with J gene TRBJ2-3; TRBD2 matches at 7 bases. Trimming cost V 1 base and J 0 bases; bases outside gene matches: 4. The V gene's germline CDR1 is SGHVS and CDR2 FNYEAQ. This CDR3 comprises 16 residues. CDR3 bases: TGTGCCAGCAGCTTAGTTCTTAGCGGGAGCACAGATACGCAGTATTTT. Translation gives CASSLVLSGSTDTQYF.

This sequence joins TRBV14 and TRBJ2-7; D perhaps matches TRBD2 (6 bases). The CDR3 covers 16 residues. From germline, CDR1 is SGHDN and CDR2 FVKESK. V lost 0 bases to trimming and J lost 0 bases, with 12 bases between them. The CDR3 reads CASSQDSGGTSYEQYF. The CDR3 DNA reads TGTGCCAGCAGCCAAGATAGTGGGGGGACCTCCTACGAGCAGTACTTC.

The chain recombines TRBV27 with TRBJ2-7, with 9 positions matching TRBD1. The J segment lost 7 bases and the V segment lost 2 bases, leaving 6 bases of the junction unmatched. The CDR3 sequence is 14 residues long. Germline V gene data show CDR1 as MNHEY and CDR2 as SMNVEV (reference sequence). The CDR3 region has the DNA TGTGCCAGCAGTTTAGGGGACAGGGAGTGGGAGCAGTACTTC. This encodes CASSLGDREWEQYF.

This sequence joins TRBV27 and TRBJ2-7, with TRBD1 identical over 7 bases. The germline CDR1 and CDR2 sequences are MNHEY and SMNVEV (reference sequence). The ends lost 2 bases at V and 3 bases at J; junction bases unmatched: 4. This CDR3 contains 14 residues. The CDR3 sequence is CASSLRDSRYEQYF. DNA of the CDR3: TGTGCCAGCAGTTTACGGGACAGCCGCTACGAGCAGTACTTC.